The rows below give T cell receptor beta chains drawn from one sample of a study of T cell responses to AZD1222 COVID-19 vaccine. The data were produced by immunoSEQ multiplex PCR, yet TCRdb's version contains in-frame clones alone and is incomplete. The sample has around 120,000 clones, about 90% seen once. The specimen was peripheral blood, collected on day 0 of AZD1222 vaccination. The receptors come from an adult in good health. CDR3s include the opening cysteine and the closing phenylalanine or tryptophan.

CDR3 length	V gene	CDR3 protein
17	TRBV7-2	CASSLVSGTSGINEQFF
12	TRBV5-6	CASSPRTQGYTF
14	TRBV5-1	CASSLRHPQETQYF
16	TRBV6-5	CASSYSRRSSTDTQYF
15	TRBV4-1	CASSQGGRALETQYF
16	TRBV11-1	CASSFLEGGRYNEQFF
15	TRBV5-1	CASSQGTGSTYEQYF
14	TRBV29-1	CSVGHRWMNTEAFF
15	TRBV30	CAWSVPGDRDYEQYF
14	TRBV9	CASSTLGATGELFF